These T cell receptor beta chains were read from a single sample in a study of blood T cell repertoires in COVID-19. TCRdb's copy holds only in-frame clones and misses some; the assay was immunoSEQ multiplex PCR. The table includes roughly 380,000 clones, roughly 80% detected once. Sequencing used peripheral blood. The receptors shown here come from a human donor with acute or convalescent COVID-19. The donor label of this sample is uncertain. The CDR3 runs from the conserved cysteine through the conserved F or W. The D gene is left open where the match is weak. Clone size is not always given. Where it is, it says once, few, many or a class for expanded clones.

abundance	v_gene	len	j_gene	d_gene	CDR3nt	CDR3aa
once	TRBV6-6	15	TRBJ1-1	NA	TGTGCCAGCAGTCCCTCCGACAGTATGAACACTGAAGCTTTCTTT	CASSPSDSMNTEAFF
few	TRBV2	13	TRBJ1-1	TRBD1	TGTGCCAGCAGGGAGGGACAGACTGACGAAGCTTTCTTT	CASREGQTDEAFF
NA	TRBV7-2	14	TRBJ1-2	NA	TGTGCCAGCACCCCCCAGGGCGGTAACTATGGCTACACCTTC	CASTPQGGNYGYTF
NA	TRBV6-2/TRBV6-3	14	TRBJ2-5	NA	TGTGCCAGCAGTTACAACCGCGACCAAGAGACCCAGTACTTC	CASSYNRDQETQYF
NA	TRBV2	15	TRBJ1-2	TRBD1	TGTGCCAGCAGTGCCCAAGACAGGGTGGTTGATGGCTACACCTTC	CASSAQDRVVDGYTF
NA	TRBV7-9	16	TRBJ1-2	NA	TGTGCCAGCAGCTTAGCCCGGCAGCCGGGAAACTATGGCTACACCTTC	CASSLARQPGNYGYTF
NA	TRBV5-1	15	TRBJ1-1	NA	TGCGCCAGCAGCTTGAGTGGGACACTGAACACTGAAGCTTTCTTT	CASSLSGTLNTEAFF
NA	TRBV4-1	17	TRBJ2-2	NA	TGCGCCAGCAGCCCAGCCTCTAGGCAGGGCCGGACCGGGGAGCTGTTTTTT	CASSPASRQGRTGELFF
NA	TRBV6-5	15	TRBJ2-1	TRBD2	TGTGCCAGCAGTTACCGACTAGCAGTAATCAATGAGCAGTTCTTC	CASSYRLAVINEQFF
NA	TRBV19	14	TRBJ2-3	NA	TGTGCCAGTAGTATAGATAAGAGTAGCCGTACGCAGTATTTT	CASSIDKSSRTQYF
NA	TRBV12-3/TRBV12-4	13	TRBJ1-1	TRBD1	TGTGCCAGCATGGACAGGGTTTTGGCTGAAGCTTTCTTT	CASMDRVLAEAFF
NA	TRBV5-1	14	TRBJ2-5	NA	TGCGCCAGCAGCATTGGGGACTACCAAGAGACCCAGTACTTC	CASSIGDYQETQYF
NA	TRBV4-1	17	TRBJ2-7	TRBD2	TGCGCCAGCAGCTACCTCTCTGGGACTAGCGGGGCATACGAGCAGTACTTC	CASSYLSGTSGAYEQYF
NA	TRBV14	14	TRBJ2-3	TRBD2	TGTGCCAGCAGCCTAGCGGGGAGCACAGATACGCAGTATTTT	CASSLAGSTDTQYF
NA	TRBV12-3/TRBV12-4	12	TRBJ1-2	TRBD1	TGTGCCAGCAGCGGACAGGTTTCCCGCTACACCTTC	CASSGQVSRYTF
NA	TRBV9	14	TRBJ1-1	NA	TGTGCCAGCAGCGTATTGCCAGAGAACACTGAAGCTTTCTTT	CASSVLPENTEAFF
NA	TRBV19	17	TRBJ2-6	TRBD1	TGTGCCAGTAGTAAACGGACAGGGCTCTCTGGGGCCAACGTCCTGACTTTC	CASSKRTGLSGANVLTF
NA	TRBV3-1/TRBV3-2	18	TRBJ1-5	TRBD1	TGTGCCAGCAGCCAATACGGACAGGGCCCTTATAGCAATCAGCCCCAGCATTTT	CASSQYGQGPYSNQPQHF
NA	TRBV13	14	TRBJ2-1	NA	TGTGCCAGCAGCCCCCGGCGGGGCTCCTACCCGCAGTTCTTC	CASSPRRGSYPQFF
once	TRBV10-3	15	TRBJ2-3	NA	TGTGCCATCAGTGAGACGGGAGTGAACACAGATACGCAGTATTTT	CAISETGVNTDTQYF
NA	TRBV6-5	15	TRBJ1-1	NA	TGTGCCAGCAGCCGAGGGACATCCATGAACACTGAAGCTTTCTTT	CASSRGTSMNTEAFF
NA	TRBV18	15	TRBJ2-2	NA	TGTGCCAGCTCAAAAGTGGCAGGGAACACCGGGGAGCTGTTTTTT	CASSKVAGNTGELFF
NA	TRBV28	16	TRBJ2-1	TRBD2	TGTGCCAGCAGTTTAACGTTAGCGGGGGCTTTTAGGGAGCAGTTCTTC	CASSLTLAGAFREQFF
NA	TRBV18	20	TRBJ2-1	NA	TGTGCCAGCTCAGGAGTCCGACAGAGAACCTCGGGCCGTATCTCCGATGAGCAGTTCTTC	CASSGVRQRTSGRISDEQFF
NA	TRBV7-6	16	TRBJ2-1	TRBD2	TGTGCCAGCAGCTTCAGGGCTCGAGCGGGGGATAAAGAGCAGTTCTTC	CASSFRARAGDKEQFF
NA	TRBV7-8	16	TRBJ2-7	NA	TGTGCCAGCAGCCTCCAACGGGGGGCCCTAGCCTACGAGCAGTACTTC	CASSLQRGALAYEQYF
once	TRBV27	19	TRBJ2-1	TRBD2	TGTGCCAGCAGGGCCCTACTAGCGGGAGGGGGGACTTCCTACAATGAGCAGTTCTTC	CASRALLAGGGTSYNEQFF
NA	TRBV2	10	TRBJ2-1	NA	TGTGCCAGCAGTGGAGTTGAGCAGTTCTTC	CASSGVEQFF
NA	TRBV28	15	TRBJ1-2	NA	TGTGCCAGCAGTCCCGCGGACACGGTCCCCTATGGCTACACCTTC	CASSPADTVPYGYTF
NA	TRBV10-2	18	TRBJ2-2	NA	TGCGCCAGCAATGGGGGGGGGCTAGGAGGTCAAGGGACCGGGGAGCTGTTTTTT	CASNGGGLGGQGTGELFF
NA	TRBV24-1	16	TRBJ2-1	TRBD1	TGTGCCACCAGTGATGCCGGGACAGGGTACTACAATGAGCAGTTCTTC	CATSDAGTGYYNEQFF
few	TRBV10-3	16	TRBJ1-6	NA	TGTGCCATCAGTGCCGAAGGGGGTTCCTATAATTCACCCCTCCACTTT	CAISAEGGSYNSPLHF
NA	TRBV6-5	15	TRBJ1-5	NA	TGTGCCAGCAGTTCGACAGCGTCTGGCAATCAGCCCCAGCATTTT	CASSSTASGNQPQHF
NA	TRBV7-6	13	TRBJ1-1	NA	TGTGCCAGCAGCTTAGGGACACACACTGAAGCTTTCTTT	CASSLGTHTEAFF
NA	TRBV2	11	TRBJ2-7	NA	TGTGCCAGCAGTGAAGCAAGGGCGGGGTACTTC	CASSEARAGYF
NA	TRBV6-5	14	TRBJ1-1	NA	TGTGCCAGCAGTTATGGGCGAGACCTTCCCCAAGCTTTCTTT	CASSYGRDLPQAFF
NA	TRBV19	15	TRBJ1-6	NA	TGTGCCTGTGCGGTCGGGGGCTCCTATAATTCACCCCTCCACTTT	CACAVGGSYNSPLHF
NA	TRBV11-3	15	TRBJ2-2	NA	TGTGCCAGCAGCTCCCCGCGGGCCGATGCCGGGGAGCTGTTTTTT	CASSSPRADAGELFF
NA	TRBV27	14	TRBJ1-2	NA	TGTGCCAGCAGTTTTTCCAGGGGCCGCGCTGGCTACACCTTC	CASSFSRGRAGYTF
NA	TRBV9	14	TRBJ1-1	TRBD1	TGTGCCAGCAGCTCACACAGGGGGAACACTGAAGCTTTCTTT	CASSSHRGNTEAFF
few	TRBV7-2	15	TRBJ1-5	NA	TGTGCCAGCAGCCTTCACAGGGCTGGCAATCAGCCCCAGCATTTT	CASSLHRAGNQPQHF
NA	TRBV12-3/TRBV12-4	12	TRBJ1-6	NA	TGTGCCAGCAGTTCCAATATCGGGGCCCTCCACTTT	CASSSNIGALHF
NA	TRBV30	14	TRBJ1-5	TRBD1	TGTGCCTGGAACCTACAGGGGAAGGATCAGCCCCAGCATTTT	CAWNLQGKDQPQHF
NA	TRBV30	14	TRBJ2-3	TRBD2	TGTGCCTGGAGTGGGGCGGGGGGTTTGGATACGCAGTATTTT	CAWSGAGGLDTQYF
NA	TRBV18	15	TRBJ1-1	TRBD1	TGTGCCAGCTCACCATCGGGACAGGTCAGCACTGAAGCTTTCTTT	CASSPSGQVSTEAFF
NA	TRBV7-2	15	TRBJ1-2	NA	TGTGCCAGCAGCCCAGGATCAGGGGTTATCTATGGCTACACCTTC	CASSPGSGVIYGYTF
NA	TRBV5-6	15	TRBJ2-7	TRBD2	TGTGCCAGCAGTCGACTAGCGGGAATGTCCTACGAGCAGTACTTC	CASSRLAGMSYEQYF
NA	TRBV3-1/TRBV3-2	17	TRBJ2-5	TRBD2	TGTGCCAGCAGCCACCCATCCGGCGGGGGTTTGGCAGAGACCCAGTACTTC	CASSHPSGGGLAETQYF
NA	TRBV11-2	13	TRBJ2-1	NA	TGTGCCAGCAGCCCACAGAATTACAATGAGCAGTTCTTC	CASSPQNYNEQFF
NA	TRBV5-6	17	TRBJ1-1	NA	TGTGCCAGCACCGAAAACGGTGGTCAGGTCACCCTGGGTGAAGCTTTCTTT	CASTENGGQVTLGEAFF
NA	TRBV5-1	14	TRBJ2-1	TRBD2	TGCGCCAGCATCCTAGCGGGATCCTACAATGAGCAGTTCTTC	CASILAGSYNEQFF
NA	TRBV3-1/TRBV3-2	15	TRBJ2-3	TRBD2	TGTGCCAGCAGCCAAGGGCTAGCGGAGTTGTATACGCAGTATTTT	CASSQGLAELYTQYF
NA	TRBV4-2	16	TRBJ1-1	TRBD1	TGTGCCAGCAGCCGATCCAGGGGGCGGGGGAACACTGAAGCTTTCTTT	CASSRSRGRGNTEAFF
few	TRBV7-2	15	TRBJ2-2	TRBD2	TGTGCCAGCAGCTTTTTAACTAGCGGGAGAAGGGAGCTGTTTTTT	CASSFLTSGRRELFF
once	TRBV19	15	TRBJ1-1	TRBD1	TGTGCCAGTAGTACCGCAGGGGCCAGGGGGACTGAAGCTTTCTTT	CASSTAGARGTEAFF
once	TRBV6-5	13	TRBJ1-1	NA	TGTGCCAGCACCCAGGGGTGGGACACTGAAGCTTTCTTT	CASTQGWDTEAFF
NA	TRBV6-6	15	TRBJ2-2	NA	TGTGCCAGCAGTTATTTGAGGGCCGACACCGGGGAGCTGTTTTTT	CASSYLRADTGELFF
NA	TRBV19	16	TRBJ1-5	TRBD1	TGTGCCAGTAGTAAATCCGGGACAGGGACAAATCAGCCCCAGCATTTT	CASSKSGTGTNQPQHF
NA	TRBV11-2	15	TRBJ2-5	NA	TGTGCCAGCAGCTTCGTGACAGGAACCCAAGAGACCCAGTACTTC	CASSFVTGTQETQYF
NA	TRBV18	15	TRBJ2-1	NA	TGTGCCAGCTCTAAGTCCGAGGGCCGACTCAATGAGCAGTTCTTC	CASSKSEGRLNEQFF